This is a list of T cell receptor beta chains from one sample in a study of blood T cell repertoires in COVID-19. Repertoires were generated with immunoSEQ multiplex PCR, while TCRdb's copy carries only in-frame clones and drops some. The profile covers about 250,000 clones, with approximately 90% appearing a single time and 2.1% taken by the ten largest. Input material: peripheral blood. Receptors originate from a woman in her thirties or forties who had recovered from COVID-19. CDR3s include the opening cysteine and the closing phenylalanine or tryptophan. The order of the fields is J gene, V gene, CDR3 length, clone size, D gene, CDR3 protein, CDR3 DNA. The D gene is left open where the match is weak. Not every row has a clone size; where given, it reads once, few, many or a size class.

TRBJ1-4	TRBV15	15	.	.	CATSRGAGPYEKLFF	TGTGCCACCAGCAGAGGGGCAGGGCCCTATGAAAAACTGTTTTTT
TRBJ1-6	TRBV6-2/TRBV6-3	15	.	.	CASSPQGSYNSPLHF	TGTGCCAGCAGTCCGCAGGGGTCCTATAATTCACCCCTCCACTTT
TRBJ2-7	TRBV2	19	.	TRBD1	CASSENAGQGLRRGYEQYF	TGTGCCAGCAGTGAAAATGCGGGACAGGGGCTGAGGAGGGGCTACGAGCAGTACTTC
TRBJ2-3	TRBV3-1/TRBV3-2	15	.	.	CASSGGSLRADTQYF	TGTGCCAGCAGCGGAGGGAGTTTAAGGGCCGATACGCAGTATTTT
TRBJ1-2	TRBV11-1	12	.	.	CASSLHQGGYTF	TGTGCCAGCAGCTTACATCAGGGAGGCTACACCTTC
TRBJ1-5	TRBV5-4	10	.	.	CASRAPPQHF	TGTGCCAGCAGGGCACCGCCCCAGCATTTT
TRBJ2-1	TRBV4-3	17	.	TRBD2	CASSQDFQRGGYNEQFF	TGCGCCAGCAGCCAAGATTTCCAGCGGGGGGGATACAATGAGCAGTTCTTC
TRBJ2-7	TRBV19	15	.	.	CASSTTLYDTYEQYF	TGTGCCAGTAGTACCACCTTATATGACACCTACGAGCAGTACTTC
TRBJ1-2	TRBV12-3/TRBV12-4	10	.	.	CASSRYGYTF	TGTGCCAGCAGTCGCTATGGCTACACCTTC
TRBJ1-2	TRBV5-6	14	.	.	CASSPRGMNYGYTF	TGTGCCAGCAGCCCCCGGGGGATGAACTATGGCTACACCTTC
TRBJ2-7	TRBV28	15	.	TRBD1	CASSGQGGNFYEQYF	TGTGCCAGCAGCGGACAGGGTGGAAATTTTTACGAGCAGTACTTC
TRBJ2-7	TRBV2	12	.	TRBD1	CALGTGKYEQYF	TGTGCCCTAGGGACAGGGAAGTACGAGCAGTACTTC
TRBJ2-4	TRBV6-1	16	.	TRBD1	CASSEAGDRAKNIQYF	TGTGCCAGCAGTGAAGCGGGGGACAGGGCCAAAAACATTCAGTACTTC
TRBJ1-5	TRBV24-1	15	.	TRBD1	CATSDPGTGGQPQHF	TGTGCCACCAGTGACCCCGGGACAGGGGGACAGCCCCAGCATTTT
TRBJ1-1	TRBV6-5	14	.	TRBD1	CASSSTGGDTEAFF	TGTGCCAGCAGTTCCACAGGGGGGGACACTGAAGCTTTCTTT
TRBJ1-2	TRBV6-2/TRBV6-3	14	.	.	CASSYRASGNGYTF	TGTGCCAGCAGTTACAGAGCCTCAGGGAATGGCTACACCTTC
TRBJ1-6	TRBV5-5	16	few	.	CASSSDRSSYNSPLHF	TGTGCCAGCAGCAGCGACAGGAGCTCCTATAATTCACCCCTCCACTTT
TRBJ1-2	TRBV9	15	few	TRBD1	CASSARTGSNYGYTF	TGTGCCAGCAGCGCTAGGACAGGGTCAAACTATGGCTACACCTTC
TRBJ1-4	TRBV11-3	15	.	TRBD1	CASSPGDRHNEKLFF	TGTGCCAGCAGTCCCGGGGACAGACATAATGAAAAACTGTTTTTT
TRBJ1-5	TRBV3-1/TRBV3-2	15	few	.	CASSQGGAGNQPQHF	TGTGCCAGCAGCCAAGGTGGGGCTGGCAATCAGCCCCAGCATTTT
TRBJ2-5	TRBV5-4	15	.	TRBD2	CASSFGTSPRETQYF	TGTGCCAGCAGCTTTGGGACTAGCCCCCGGGAGACCCAGTACTTC
TRBJ1-5	TRBV7-2	14	.	.	CASSARGFGQPQHF	TGTGCCAGCAGCGCAAGGGGGTTTGGTCAGCCCCAGCATTTT
TRBJ1-2	TRBV7-9	15	.	TRBD1	CASSSGGLRSYGYTF	TGTGCCAGCAGCTCAGGGGGGCTCAGAAGTTATGGCTACACCTTC
TRBJ1-1	TRBV3-1/TRBV3-2	18	.	.	CASSHYLSKGTRNTEAFF	TGTGCCAGCAGCCATTATTTGTCTAAAGGGACAAGGAACACTGAAGCTTTCTTT
TRBJ2-1	TRBV5-5	14	once	.	CASSYGGALNEQFF	TGTGCCAGCAGCTATGGGGGGGCCTTGAATGAGCAGTTCTTC
TRBJ1-3	TRBV3-1/TRBV3-2	17	.	TRBD1	CASSPNPGQGPGNTIYF	TGTGCCAGCAGCCCGAACCCGGGACAGGGTCCTGGAAACACCATATATTTT
TRBJ1-1	TRBV6-5	15	.	.	CASRQQGNWNTEAFF	TGTGCCAGCAGGCAACAGGGTAACTGGAACACTGAAGCTTTCTTT